These T cell receptor beta chains were read from a single sample in a study of cytomegalovirus exposure and HLA in healthy donors. This table comes from immunoSEQ multiplex PCR, and its TCRdb copy is limited to in-frame clones, with some not included. The specimen's table records 120,000 to 150,000 clones. Sequencing input: PBMCs. These receptors all stem from a woman aged 50 to 65 in good health and CMV-seronegative. CDR3s include the opening cysteine and the closing phenylalanine or tryptophan. D genes are given only for firm matches.

j_call: TRBJ1-2
d_call: TRBD1
v_call: TRBV27
cdr3_aa: CASSTGGQGYTF
cdr3_nt: TGTGCCAGCAGTACAGGGGGTCAAGGCTACACCTTC

j_call: TRBJ2-1
d_call: -
v_call: TRBV9
cdr3_aa: CASSVGSRPGGDRGYNEQFF
cdr3_nt: TGTGCCAGCAGCGTAGGATCCCGCCCGGGGGGCGATAGGGGTTACAATGAGCAGTTCTTC

j_call: TRBJ1-1
d_call: -
v_call: TRBV29-1
cdr3_aa: CSGVEGARTVNTEAFF
cdr3_nt: TGCAGCGGGGTGGAAGGGGCGAGGACCGTGAACACTGAAGCTTTCTTT

j_call: TRBJ2-5
d_call: -
v_call: TRBV5-1
cdr3_aa: CASSSLYQETQYF
cdr3_nt: TGCGCCAGCAGCTCTCTATACCAAGAGACCCAGTACTTC

j_call: TRBJ1-6
d_call: -
v_call: TRBV28
cdr3_aa: CASSLYMGGLLRHSPLHF
cdr3_nt: TGTGCCAGCAGTTTATATATGGGGGGGCTCCTAAGGCATTCACCCCTCCACTTT

j_call: TRBJ1-1
d_call: TRBD1
v_call: TRBV10-3
cdr3_aa: CAIGVGDSFSEAFF
cdr3_nt: TGTGCCATAGGAGTGGGGGACAGCTTTTCTGAAGCTTTCTTT

j_call: TRBJ2-7
d_call: -
v_call: TRBV28
cdr3_aa: CASSFQKEQYF
cdr3_nt: TGTGCCAGCAGTTTCCAGAAGGAGCAGTACTTC

j_call: TRBJ2-7
d_call: TRBD2
v_call: TRBV7-6
cdr3_aa: CASSLARRELAGENEQYF
cdr3_nt: TGTGCCAGCAGCTTAGCGAGGCGGGAACTAGCGGGAGAAAACGAGCAGTACTTC

j_call: TRBJ1-5
d_call: -
v_call: TRBV7-2
cdr3_aa: CASSYTGIQPQHF
cdr3_nt: TGTGCCAGCAGCTATACAGGGATTCAGCCCCAGCATTTT

j_call: TRBJ2-3
d_call: TRBD2
v_call: TRBV28
cdr3_aa: CASSSGSAGTDTQYF
cdr3_nt: TGTGCCAGCAGTTCCGGATCAGCGGGGACAGATACGCAGTATTTT

j_call: TRBJ2-7
d_call: TRBD2
v_call: TRBV5-1
cdr3_aa: CASSLAGGGARYEQYF
cdr3_nt: TGCGCCAGCAGCTTGGCTGGCGGGGGGGCGAGGTACGAGCAGTACTTC

j_call: TRBJ1-2
d_call: TRBD1
v_call: TRBV7-9
cdr3_aa: CASSFGRVGQGGFGYGYTF
cdr3_nt: TGTGCCAGCAGCTTTGGTCGGGTGGGACAGGGGGGTTTTGGCTATGGCTACACCTTC

j_call: TRBJ1-1
d_call: -
v_call: TRBV5-1
cdr3_aa: CASSLPRGASTEAFF
cdr3_nt: TGCGCCAGCAGCTTGCCGCGGGGCGCGAGCACTGAAGCTTTCTTT

j_call: TRBJ2-1
d_call: TRBD1
v_call: TRBV15
cdr3_aa: CATSRVGQGALDEQFF
cdr3_nt: TGTGCCACCAGCAGAGTAGGGCAGGGGGCGCTCGATGAGCAGTTCTTC

j_call: TRBJ1-2
d_call: TRBD1
v_call: TRBV19
cdr3_aa: CASSRQGSYGYTF
cdr3_nt: TGTGCCAGTAGTAGACAGGGTTCATATGGCTACACCTTC

j_call: TRBJ2-2
d_call: -
v_call: TRBV4-3
cdr3_aa: CASSQDPGPGELFF
cdr3_nt: TGCGCCAGCAGCCAAGATCCGGGTCCCGGGGAGCTGTTTTTT

j_call: TRBJ2-2
d_call: -
v_call: TRBV29-1
cdr3_aa: CSGRNTGELFF
cdr3_nt: TGCAGCGGGAGGAACACCGGGGAGCTGTTTTTT

j_call: TRBJ2-7
d_call: TRBD1
v_call: TRBV18
cdr3_aa: CASSPIPAGTGEFYEQYF
cdr3_nt: TGTGCCAGCTCACCAATCCCGGCCGGGACAGGGGAGTTCTACGAGCAGTACTTC

j_call: TRBJ2-1
d_call: TRBD2
v_call: TRBV4-2
cdr3_aa: CASSQDGSGSYNEQFF
cdr3_nt: TGTGCCAGCAGCCAAGATGGTAGCGGGAGCTACAATGAGCAGTTCTTC

j_call: TRBJ2-5
d_call: TRBD2
v_call: TRBV28
cdr3_aa: CASSPSPQRFPGRQETQYF
cdr3_nt: TGTGCCAGCAGTCCCTCCCCCCAGCGGTTTCCCGGGAGGCAAGAGACCCAGTACTTC

j_call: TRBJ1-4
d_call: -
v_call: TRBV28
cdr3_aa: CASSLLIRNTPDEKLFF
cdr3_nt: TGTGCCAGCAGTTTGTTGATCAGAAACACACCCGATGAAAAACTGTTTTTT

j_call: TRBJ2-5
d_call: TRBD1
v_call: TRBV11-1
cdr3_aa: CASQSRDRVETQYF
cdr3_nt: TGTGCCAGTCAAAGCCGGGACAGGGTTGAGACCCAGTACTTC

j_call: TRBJ1-1
d_call: -
v_call: TRBV5-1
cdr3_aa: CASSLGGRTEAFF
cdr3_nt: TGCGCCAGCAGCCTGGGTGGCCGAACTGAAGCTTTCTTT

j_call: TRBJ2-7
d_call: -
v_call: TRBV14
cdr3_aa: CASSQAGQISSYEQYF
cdr3_nt: TGTGCCAGCAGCCAAGCAGGACAGATTTCTTCCTACGAGCAGTACTTC

j_call: TRBJ2-7
d_call: TRBD1
v_call: TRBV18
cdr3_aa: CASSEGQGPYEQYF
cdr3_nt: TGTGCCAGCTCAGAGGGACAGGGCCCTTACGAGCAGTACTTC

j_call: TRBJ2-5
d_call: TRBD1
v_call: TRBV5-5
cdr3_aa: CASSTGQLQETQYF
cdr3_nt: TGTGCCAGCAGCACGGGACAGCTACAAGAGACCCAGTACTTC

j_call: TRBJ2-1
d_call: TRBD2
v_call: TRBV28
cdr3_aa: CASGPWTSGSNEQFF
cdr3_nt: TGTGCCAGCGGCCCCTGGACTAGCGGGAGCAATGAGCAGTTCTTC

j_call: TRBJ1-1
d_call: TRBD1
v_call: TRBV7-9
cdr3_aa: CASSLGFPRTGRNTEAFF
cdr3_nt: TGTGCCAGCAGCTTAGGGTTCCCCAGGACAGGGAGGAACACTGAAGCTTTCTTT

j_call: TRBJ2-1
d_call: TRBD2
v_call: TRBV18
cdr3_aa: CASSLLGTSGSFPGSYNEQFF
cdr3_nt: TGTGCCAGCTCCTTGTTGGGGACTAGCGGGAGCTTTCCAGGCTCCTACAATGAGCAGTTCTTC

j_call: TRBJ2-5
d_call: TRBD1
v_call: TRBV19
cdr3_aa: CASSITGVVETQYF
cdr3_nt: TGTGCCAGTAGTATAACAGGGGTGGTGGAGACCCAGTACTTC

j_call: TRBJ1-5
d_call: -
v_call: TRBV28
cdr3_aa: CASTLPGGNQPQHF
cdr3_nt: TGTGCCAGCACCCTCCCCGGGGGCAATCAGCCCCAGCATTTT

j_call: TRBJ2-5
d_call: TRBD2
v_call: TRBV4-1
cdr3_aa: CASSSGRASETQYF
cdr3_nt: TGCGCCAGCAGCAGCGGGAGGGCGAGTGAGACCCAGTACTTC